Given below is one T cell receptor (beta chain) in context. This record comes from a study of blood T cell repertoires in COVID-19. About the study: Sample material is recorded as cDNA or gDNA derived from T cells, B-cell-depleted T cells, or PBMCs.

In the study's own analysis: Amplifying reference gene primers gave estimates of nucleated cell counts. Clones were read by immunoSEQ multiplex PCR, and TCRdb kept only the in-frame ones, dropping some. The V and J calls and clone size were taken over from that table, and D and trimming were inferred from the DNA. Among about 150,000 clones listed, about 89% were seen once. The V end was cut by 6 bases, the J end by 3 bases, with 7 bases between. The CDR3 covers 12 residues. Germline CDR1 and CDR2: MDHEN and SYDVKM. What was sequenced was peripheral blood. The chain recombines TRBV28 with TRBJ2-3; no firm D call. This TCR was recovered from a man between 50 and 59 years old with acute or convalescent COVID-19. CDR3 amino acids: CASSLWTDTQYF. The CDR3 DNA sequence: TGTGCCAGCAGCCTATGGACAGATACGCAGTATTTT.